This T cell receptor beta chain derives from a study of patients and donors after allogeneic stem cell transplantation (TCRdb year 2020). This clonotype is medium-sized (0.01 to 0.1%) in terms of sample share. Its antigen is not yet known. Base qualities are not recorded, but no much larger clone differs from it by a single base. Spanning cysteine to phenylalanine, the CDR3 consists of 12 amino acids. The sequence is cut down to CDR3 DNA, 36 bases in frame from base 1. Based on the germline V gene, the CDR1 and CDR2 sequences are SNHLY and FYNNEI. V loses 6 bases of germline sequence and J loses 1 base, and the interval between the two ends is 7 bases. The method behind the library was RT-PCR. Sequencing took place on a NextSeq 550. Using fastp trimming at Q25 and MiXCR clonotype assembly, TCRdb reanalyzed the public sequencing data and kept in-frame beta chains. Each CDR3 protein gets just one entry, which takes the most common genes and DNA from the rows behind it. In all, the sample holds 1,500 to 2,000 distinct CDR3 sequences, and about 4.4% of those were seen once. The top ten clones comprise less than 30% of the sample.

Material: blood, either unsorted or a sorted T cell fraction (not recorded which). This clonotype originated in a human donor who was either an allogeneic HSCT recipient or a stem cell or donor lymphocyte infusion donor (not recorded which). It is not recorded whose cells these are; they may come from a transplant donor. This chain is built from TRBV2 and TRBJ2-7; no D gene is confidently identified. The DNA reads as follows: TGTGCCAGCAGGGTGTCTTCCTACGAGCAGTACTTC. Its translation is CASRVSSYEQYF.